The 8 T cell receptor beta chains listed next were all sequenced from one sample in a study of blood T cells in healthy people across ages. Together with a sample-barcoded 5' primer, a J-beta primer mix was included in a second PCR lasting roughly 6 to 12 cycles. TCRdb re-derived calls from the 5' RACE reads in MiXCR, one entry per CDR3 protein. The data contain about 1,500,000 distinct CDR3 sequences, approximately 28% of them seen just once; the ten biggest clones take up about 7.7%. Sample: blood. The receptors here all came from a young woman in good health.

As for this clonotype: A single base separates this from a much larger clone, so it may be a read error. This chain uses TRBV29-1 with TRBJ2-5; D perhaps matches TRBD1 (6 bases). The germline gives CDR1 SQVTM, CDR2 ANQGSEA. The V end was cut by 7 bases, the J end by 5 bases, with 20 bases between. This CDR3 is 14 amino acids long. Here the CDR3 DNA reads TGCAGCGCCGCAGGGGTTGGGATTTGGGAGACCCAGTACTTC. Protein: CSAAGVGIWETQYF.

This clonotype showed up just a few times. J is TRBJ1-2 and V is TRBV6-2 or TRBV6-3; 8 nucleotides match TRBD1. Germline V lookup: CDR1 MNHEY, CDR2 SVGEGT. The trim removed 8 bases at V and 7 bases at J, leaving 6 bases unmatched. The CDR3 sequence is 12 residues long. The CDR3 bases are TGTGCCAGCGGACAGGGCTTCTTTGGCTACACCTTC. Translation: CASGQGFFGYTF.

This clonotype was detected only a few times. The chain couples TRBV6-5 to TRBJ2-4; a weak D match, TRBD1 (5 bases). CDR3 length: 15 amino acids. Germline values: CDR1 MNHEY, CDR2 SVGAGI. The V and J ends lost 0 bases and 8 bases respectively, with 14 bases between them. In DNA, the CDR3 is TGTGCCAGCAGTTACTCTGCCCGGACCAGGGACATTCAGTACTTC. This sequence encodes CASSYSARTRDIQYF.

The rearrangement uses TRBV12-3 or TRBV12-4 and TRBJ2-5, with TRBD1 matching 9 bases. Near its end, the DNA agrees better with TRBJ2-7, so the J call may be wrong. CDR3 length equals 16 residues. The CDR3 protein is CASSSRDRAPSNEQYF. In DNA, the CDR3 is TGTGCCAGCAGTTCGAGGGACAGGGCACCGAGTAACGAGCAGTACTTC.

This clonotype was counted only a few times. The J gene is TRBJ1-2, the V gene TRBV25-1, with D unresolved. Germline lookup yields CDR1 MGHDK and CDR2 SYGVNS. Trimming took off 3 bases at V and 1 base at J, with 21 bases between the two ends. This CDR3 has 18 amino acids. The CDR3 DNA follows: TGTGCCAGCAGTGAGGTACCCGGAAAGCCGACATATAACTATGGCTACACCTTC. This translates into CASSEVPGKPTYNYGYTF.

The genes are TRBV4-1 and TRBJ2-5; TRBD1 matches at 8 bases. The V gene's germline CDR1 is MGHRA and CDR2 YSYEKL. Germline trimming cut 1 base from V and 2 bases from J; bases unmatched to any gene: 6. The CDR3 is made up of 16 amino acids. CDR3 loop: CASSQGRTGQQETQYF. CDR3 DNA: TGCGCCAGCAGCCAAGGCCGGACAGGGCAGCAAGAGACCCAGTACTTC.

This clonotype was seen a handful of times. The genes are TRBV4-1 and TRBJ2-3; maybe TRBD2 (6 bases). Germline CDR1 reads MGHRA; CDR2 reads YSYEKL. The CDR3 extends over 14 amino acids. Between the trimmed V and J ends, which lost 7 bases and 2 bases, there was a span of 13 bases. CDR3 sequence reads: CASTKAGNTDTQYF. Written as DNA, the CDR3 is TGCGCCAGCACCAAAGCGGGTAACACAGATACGCAGTATTTT.

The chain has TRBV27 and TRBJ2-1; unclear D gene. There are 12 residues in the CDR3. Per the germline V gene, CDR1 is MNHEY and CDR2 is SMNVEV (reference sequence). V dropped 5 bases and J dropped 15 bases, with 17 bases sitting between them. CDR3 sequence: CASSPAASQLFF. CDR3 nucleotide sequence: TGTGCCAGCAGTCCGGCCGCCTCTCAATTGTTCTTC.